These T cell receptor beta chains were read from a single sample in a study of cytomegalovirus exposure and HLA in healthy donors. Produced via immunoSEQ multiplex PCR; TCRdb's table is partial and in-frame only. Here the sample spans around 99,000 clones, 81% being singletons. Sequencing input: PBMCs. The origin of the receptors is a man younger than 40 in good health and CMV-seronegative. Each CDR3 is given without its conserved first and last residue.

V gene: TRBV5-4
J gene: TRBJ2-7
CDR3 protein: ASSTNPPGLAGNLYEQY

V gene: TRBV2
J gene: TRBJ2-6
CDR3 protein: ASSVWGAGANVLT

V gene: TRBV13
J gene: TRBJ2-5
CDR3 protein: ASTWPGQETQY

V gene: TRBV6-4
J gene: TRBJ2-2
CDR3 protein: ASSETGEYTGELF

V gene: TRBV2
J gene: TRBJ1-1
CDR3 protein: ASSTRVPAVAF

V gene: TRBV29-1
J gene: TRBJ2-7
CDR3 protein: SVAHSSYEQY

V gene: TRBV10-1
J gene: TRBJ2-7
CDR3 protein: ASSESRQGPREQY

V gene: TRBV6-5
J gene: TRBJ2-3
CDR3 protein: ASSYSSGGRTDTQY

V gene: TRBV5-1
J gene: TRBJ1-2
CDR3 protein: ASSRVGDGYT

V gene: TRBV30
J gene: TRBJ1-4
CDR3 protein: AWSGTGTVNEKLF

V gene: TRBV23-1
J gene: TRBJ2-2
CDR3 protein: ASSQVFRGRAGELF

V gene: TRBV9
J gene: TRBJ2-1
CDR3 protein: ASSRLSGRASYNEQF

V gene: TRBV7-8
J gene: TRBJ1-1
CDR3 protein: ASSQQQGDTEAF

V gene: TRBV27
J gene: TRBJ2-5
CDR3 protein: ASSFQVTSPETQY

V gene: TRBV30
J gene: TRBJ1-3
CDR3 protein: AAGRSGNTIY

V gene: TRBV19
J gene: TRBJ1-4
CDR3 protein: ASSPHSDEKLF

V gene: TRBV29-1
J gene: TRBJ2-1
CDR3 protein: SVKESGRAGWGNEQF

V gene: TRBV7-9
J gene: TRBJ2-5
CDR3 protein: ASSLGSLVQETQY

V gene: TRBV4-1
J gene: TRBJ1-2
CDR3 protein: ASSQTPGGDYGYT

V gene: TRBV7-7
J gene: TRBJ2-1
CDR3 protein: ASSPTGFRSYNEQF

V gene: TRBV6-5
J gene: TRBJ2-3
CDR3 protein: ASTQGRTQY

V gene: TRBV5-4
J gene: TRBJ2-7
CDR3 protein: ASSLAGGRGEQY

V gene: TRBV6-4
J gene: TRBJ2-1
CDR3 protein: ASSDSGTSEHEQF

V gene: TRBV5-1
J gene: TRBJ2-2
CDR3 protein: ASLGQGNTGELF

V gene: TRBV5-1
J gene: TRBJ2-5
CDR3 protein: ASSPDRTSGGETQY

V gene: TRBV2
J gene: TRBJ2-3
CDR3 protein: ASIQDYLSTDTQY

V gene: TRBV29-1
J gene: TRBJ2-7
CDR3 protein: SVEGLTYEQY

V gene: TRBV29-1
J gene: TRBJ1-2
CDR3 protein: SLGRDYGYT

V gene: TRBV29-1
J gene: TRBJ2-2
CDR3 protein: SVPDGQGVFTGELF

V gene: TRBV15
J gene: TRBJ1-5
CDR3 protein: ATSRGGAQH

V gene: TRBV10-3
J gene: TRBJ2-7
CDR3 protein: AISIGLGMGEQY

V gene: TRBV2
J gene: TRBJ2-1
CDR3 protein: AILQGRGGQF

V gene: TRBV18
J gene: TRBJ2-3
CDR3 protein: ASSPRLAGEPPLTDTQY

V gene: TRBV9
J gene: TRBJ2-7
CDR3 protein: ASSAGGDYYEQY

V gene: TRBV7-9
J gene: TRBJ2-7
CDR3 protein: ASSPRLAGRYEQY

V gene: TRBV4-2
J gene: TRBJ1-3
CDR3 protein: ASSQVGLGDSGNTIY

V gene: TRBV19
J gene: TRBJ1-2
CDR3 protein: ASSLRDRVYGYT

V gene: TRBV30
J gene: TRBJ1-2
CDR3 protein: AWSPFNYGYT

V gene: TRBV7-8
J gene: TRBJ1-5
CDR3 protein: ASSLLGTGISNQPQH

V gene: TRBV7-9
J gene: TRBJ2-3
CDR3 protein: ASSPSGGRADTQY